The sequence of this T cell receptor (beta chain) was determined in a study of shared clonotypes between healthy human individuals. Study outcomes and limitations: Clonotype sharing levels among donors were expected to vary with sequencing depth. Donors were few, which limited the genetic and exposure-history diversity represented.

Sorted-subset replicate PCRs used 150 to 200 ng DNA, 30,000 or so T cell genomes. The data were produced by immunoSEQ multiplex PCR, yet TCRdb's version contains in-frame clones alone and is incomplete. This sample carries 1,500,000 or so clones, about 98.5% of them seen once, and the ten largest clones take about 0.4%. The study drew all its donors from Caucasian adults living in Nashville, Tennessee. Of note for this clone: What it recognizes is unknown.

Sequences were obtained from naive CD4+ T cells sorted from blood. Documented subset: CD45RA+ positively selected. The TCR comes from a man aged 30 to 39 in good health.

As DNA, the CDR3 is TGTGCCAGCAGCCCACATGGTTCCCGGACGAGTACTGAAGCTTTCTTT. This codes for CASSPHGSRTSTEAFF. The J gene is TRBJ1-1, the V gene TRBV7-9; unclear D gene. The germline CDR1 and CDR2 sequences are SEHNR and FQNEAQ (reference sequence). This CDR3 has 16 residues. V lost 5 bases and J lost 5, with 21 bases in between. Full variable domain (rest looked up from reference TRBV7-9 and TRBJ1-1): DTGVSQNPRHKITKRGQNVTFRCDPISEHNRLYWYRQTLGQGPEFLTYFQNEAQLEKSRLLSDRFSAERPKGSFSTLEIQRTEQGDSAMYLCASSPHGSRTSTEAFFGQGTRLTVV.